This record looks at one T cell receptor beta chain sequence and its context. Its antigen is unknown. Using its own MiXCR run on the 5' RACE reads, TCRdb lists one record per CDR3 protein. The table records some 500,000 distinct CDR3 sequences, roughly 9.5% of them present only once. This entry belongs to a study of identical twins. Study findings and constraints: Insertions ran lower in abundant cord blood beta clonotypes, though not in memory repertoires.

This sample also appeared in a second study, on yellow fever vaccine responses in identical twins.

The material sequenced was PBMCs. The sequence was obtained from a woman in her late teens or twenties in good health.

The CDR3 loop is CASSPDLSNEQFF. The CDR3 bases are TGTGCCAGCAGCCCCGACCTAAGCAATGAGCAGTTCTTC. V is TRBV7-6 and J is TRBJ2-1, with D hard to call. This CDR3 has 13 residues. The germline gives CDR1 SGHVS, CDR2 FNYEAQ. V was clipped by 5 bases and J by 6 bases, with 11 bases between them.